Listed below are T cell receptor beta chains from one sample, sequenced in a study of T cells in Graves' hyperthyroidism and ophthalmopathy. One entry per CDR3 protein results from TCRdb running MiXCR on the multiplex PCR reads. Of about 600,000 distinct CDR3 sequences listed, approximately 15% are singletons. The sequenced material came from blood. All receptors come from a woman between 35 and 50 years old with Graves' ophthalmopathy. Each CDR3 is given with its conserved first and last residue. The order of the fields is clone size, D gene, V gene, J gene, CDR3 protein, CDR3 DNA. A D gene is named only where the DNA matches it firmly. Rows give clone size only sometimes, using once, few, many, or a class for an expanded clone.

abundance: few; d_gene: .; v_gene: TRBV30; j_gene: TRBJ1-1; CDR3aa: CAWSVRWEPNTEAFF; CDR3nt: TGTGCCTGGAGTGTACGATGGGAGCCGAACACTGAAGCTTTCTTT
abundance: many; d_gene: TRBD1; v_gene: TRBV18; j_gene: TRBJ1-5; CDR3aa: CASSTLDRAGWPQHF; CDR3nt: TGTGCCAGCTCAACACTTGACAGGGCGGGTTGGCCCCAGCATTTT
abundance: many; d_gene: .; v_gene: TRBV5-1; j_gene: TRBJ1-1; CDR3aa: CASSAHRDPFF; CDR3nt: TGCGCCAGCAGCGCCCACAGGGACCCTTTCTTT
abundance: .; d_gene: TRBD1; v_gene: TRBV4-1; j_gene: TRBJ1-1; CDR3aa: CASSQGPFIGTDHENTEAFF; CDR3nt: TGCGCCAGCAGCCAAGGGCCGTTTATCGGGACAGACCATGAGAACACTGAAGCTTTCTTT
abundance: .; d_gene: .; v_gene: TRBV5-1; j_gene: TRBJ2-2; CDR3aa: CASTRGWSDTGELFF; CDR3nt: TGTGCCAGCACCCGGGGTTGGTCGGACACCGGGGAGCTGTTTTTT
abundance: few; d_gene: TRBD1; v_gene: TRBV6-2/TRBV6-3; j_gene: TRBJ2-1; CDR3aa: CASRTGLVHRNEQFF; CDR3nt: TGTGCCAGCAGGACAGGGTTAGTTCATCGCAATGAGCAGTTCTTC
abundance: .; d_gene: .; v_gene: TRBV19; j_gene: TRBJ1-1; CDR3aa: CASSPRDRLSEAFF; CDR3nt: TGTGCCAGTAGTCCCCGCGACAGGCTCAGTGAAGCTTTCTTT
abundance: few; d_gene: .; v_gene: TRBV27; j_gene: TRBJ1-6; CDR3aa: CASSLFYNSPLHF; CDR3nt: TGTGCCAGCAGTTTATTTTACAATTCACCCCTCCACTTT
abundance: many; d_gene: .; v_gene: TRBV6-2/TRBV6-3; j_gene: TRBJ2-7; CDR3aa: CASSYSRTGTSGEQYF; CDR3nt: TGTGCCAGCAGTTACTCGAGAACGGGGACTTCGGGCGAGCAGTACTTC
abundance: many; d_gene: .; v_gene: TRBV5-1; j_gene: TRBJ2-2; CDR3aa: CASRSGQNTGELFF; CDR3nt: TGCGCCAGCAGGTCGGGACAGAACACCGGGGAGCTGTTTTTT
abundance: .; d_gene: .; v_gene: TRBV20-1; j_gene: TRBJ2-5; CDR3aa: CSARGQSAWTQYF; CDR3nt: TGCAGTGCTAGAGGACAGTCCGCGTGGACCCAGTACTTC
abundance: .; d_gene: .; v_gene: TRBV19; j_gene: TRBJ2-7; CDR3aa: CASSNIWDTYEQYF; CDR3nt: TGTGCCAGTAGTAATATTTGGGACACCTACGAGCAGTACTTC
abundance: many; d_gene: TRBD1; v_gene: TRBV7-7; j_gene: TRBJ1-4; CDR3aa: CASSLWQGAGEKLFF; CDR3nt: TGTGCTAGCAGCTTATGGCAGGGGGCTGGGGAAAAACTGTTTTTT